The 20 T cell receptor beta chains below come from one sample, sequenced in a study of memory CD4+ T cells and cytomegalovirus serostatus. Using immunoSEQ multiplex PCR, the repertoire was profiled, and TCRdb retains in-frame clones only, with some absent. The sample records tens of thousands of clones, about 80% being singletons. The sort gate was single viable CD3+CD4+CD8-CD45RO+ cells for memory CD4+ T cells. The sample comprised memory CD4+ T cells from blood. The receptors were sampled from an adult in good health and CMV-seronegative.

The chain joins TRBV7-6 to TRBJ1-1, with 8 nucleotides matching TRBD1. CDR1 is SGHVS and CDR2 is FNYEAQ in the germline V gene. The length of the CDR3 is 13 residues. The junction had 7 bases not matched to a gene; V was cut back by 4 bases and J by 9 bases. The CDR3 DNA follows: TGTGCCAGCAGCTCCACAGGGGGACTACAAGCTTTCTTT. Translated: CASSSTGGLQAFF. Combining the CDR3 with reference TRBV7-6 and TRBJ1-1 gives the whole variable domain GAGVSQSPRYKVTKRGQDVALRCDPISGHVSLYWYRQALGQGPEFLTYFNYEAQQDKSGLPNDRFSAERPEGSISTLTIQRTEQRDSAMYRCASSSTGGLQAFFGQGTRLTVV.

This chain connects TRBV5-6 to TRBJ2-7, with 8 bases that match TRBD1. The V and J ends lost 5 bases and 7 bases, in that order; junction bases with no gene match: 5. The CDR3 runs to 12 residues. CDR1 is SGHDT and CDR2 is YYEEEE in the germline V gene. CDR3 protein: CASRRQGREQYF. In nucleotides, the CDR3 is TGTGCCAGCAGACGACAGGGGCGAGAGCAGTACTTC. Drawing the rest from reference TRBV5-6 and TRBJ2-7, the complete variable domain is DAGVTQSPTHLIKTRGQQVTLRCSPKSGHDTVSWYQQALGQGPQFIFQYYEEEERQRGNFPDRFSGHQFPNYSSELNVNALLLGDSALYLCASRRQGREQYFGPGTRLTVT.

V and J are TRBV7-2 and TRBJ1-2; D is unclear. Trimming cost V 1 base and J 4 bases, with 10 bases left between them. Germline V gene data show CDR1 as SGHTA and CDR2 as FQGNSA. This CDR3 spans 14 amino acids. In DNA, the CDR3 is TGTGCCAGCAGCTTAGGGGTGGGCTTCTATGGCTACACCTTC. Its protein product is CASSLGVGFYGYTF. The whole variable domain, filled in from reference TRBV7-2 and TRBJ1-2, reads GAGVSQSPSNKVTEKGKDVELRCDPISGHTALYWYRQSLGQGLEFLIYFQGNSAPDKSGLPSDRFSAERTGGSVSTLTIQRTQQEDSAVYLCASSLGVGFYGYTFGSGTRLTVV.

The CDR3: CASSVEGAGTGELFF. As DNA, the CDR3 is TGTGCCAGCAGTGTTGAGGGGGCGGGCACCGGGGAGCTGTTTTTT. The J gene is TRBJ2-2, the V gene TRBV2; TRBD1 matches at 7 bases. The trim removed 4 bases at V and 4 bases at J, leaving 6 bases unmatched. The V gene's germline CDR1 is SNHLY and CDR2 FYNNEI. The length of the CDR3 is 15 residues.

This clone was recorded only once. The chain carries TRBV6-1 and TRBJ2-7; D ambiguous. Trimming removed 5 bases at V and 2 bases at J, with 7 bases between. CDR3 length: 12 residues. The germline CDR1 and CDR2 sequences are MNHNS and SASEGT. CDR3 sequence: CASSTVTYEQYF. As DNA, the CDR3 is TGTGCCAGCAGTACCGTCACCTACGAGCAGTACTTC.

The chain combines TRBV27 with TRBJ2-7, with 7 bases matching TRBD2. This CDR3 spans 15 amino acids. After removal of 6 bases from V and 0 bases from J, the junction contained 8 bases not matched to a gene. Germline CDR1 and CDR2: MNHEY and SMNVEV (reference sequence). The CDR3 protein is CASSRGEGSSYEQYF. For the CDR3, the DNA is TGTGCCAGCAGCCGCGGGGAGGGAAGCTCCTACGAGCAGTACTTC.

This clone was detected once. The V call is TRBV11-1, the J call TRBJ2-5; no firm D call. V was clipped by 5 bases and J by 0 bases, with 4 bases between them. Per the germline V gene, CDR1 is SGHAT and CDR2 is FQDESV (reference sequence). CDR3 length equals 12 residues. The CDR3 DNA is TGTGCCAGCAGCAAGTACCAAGAGACCCAGTACTTC. It yields the protein CASSKYQETQYF.

The genes are TRBV12-5 and TRBJ2-7; TRBD1 matches at 9 bases. CDR1 LGHNT and CDR2 FRNRAP come from the germline V gene. The trim removed 7 bases at V and 5 bases at J, leaving 18 bases unmatched. The length of the CDR3 is 17 residues. CDR3 amino acids: CASASSWGTGFGDEQYF. DNA of the CDR3: TGTGCTAGTGCCTCTTCGTGGGGGACAGGGTTTGGAGACGAGCAGTACTTC. The entire variable domain, with the rest obtained from reference TRBV12-5 and TRBJ2-7, is as follows: DARVTQTPRHKVTEMGQEVTMRCQPILGHNTVFWYRQTMMQGLELLAYFRNRAPLDDSGMPKDRFSAEMPDATLATLKIQPSEPRDSAVYFCASASSWGTGFGDEQYFGPGTRLTVT.

The CDR3 DNA reads TGTGCCAGTAGTGGGACAGGGGGGGGTAGAGAGACCCAGTACTTC. Translated: CASSGTGGGRETQYF. V and J are TRBV19 and TRBJ2-5, with TRBD1 identical over 11 bases. CDR3 length equals 15 residues. Germline CDR1 is LNHDA and CDR2 is SQIVND (reference sequence). V trimming: 5 bases; J trimming: 4 bases; junction bases outside the gene matches: 6. Supplemented by reference TRBV19 and TRBJ2-5, the full variable domain reads DGGITQSPKYLFRKEGQNVTLSCEQNLNHDAMYWYRQDPGQGLRLIYYSQIVNDFQKGDIAEGYSVSREKKESFPLTVTSAQKNPTAFYLCASSGTGGGRETQYFGPGTRLLVL.

The table lists this clone with a count of one. The V and J genes are TRBV27 and TRBJ1-6; D gene ambiguous. Germline CDR1 reads MNHEY; CDR2 reads SMNVEV (reference sequence). Trimming left V 6 bases short and J 0 bases short, with 12 bases between. The CDR3 is 16 residues long. The CDR3 DNA reads TGTGCCAGCAGGTCGATCTCAAGCTCCTATAATTCACCCCTCCACTTT. It encodes CASRSISSSYNSPLHF.

V and J are TRBV6-6 and TRBJ1-5; D is uncertain. CDR3 length: 12 residues. The germline CDR1 and CDR2 sequences are MNHNY and SVGAGI (reference sequence). The V end was cut by 8 bases, the J end by 4 bases, with 9 bases between. CDR3 in DNA: TGTGCCAGCGGATCGGTTAATCAGCCCCAGCATTTT. It specifies CASGSVNQPQHF.

This clone is termed large. The identical CDR3 is also encoded by other nucleotide sequences in the sample. The gene calls are TRBV5-1 and TRBJ1-1, with D tentatively TRBD1 (5 bases). The CDR3 sequence is 16 residues long. The germline V gene encodes CDR1 SGHRS and CDR2 YFSETQ. V was cut by 0 bases and J by 0 bases, with 12 bases left in between. CDR3 coding DNA: TGCGCCAGCAGCTTGGCGGGGGGAAGTGTGAACACTGAAGCTTTCTTT. This gives the protein CASSLAGGSVNTEAFF. Full variable domain (remainder filled in from reference TRBV5-1 and TRBJ1-1): KAGVTQTPRYLIKTRGQQVTLSCSPISGHRSVSWYQQTPGQGLQFLFEYFSETQRNKGNFPGRFSGRQFSNSRSEMNVSTLELGDSALYLCASSLAGGSVNTEAFFGQGTRLTVV.

This sequence joins TRBV6-5 and TRBJ1-4, with D hard to call. V dropped 6 bases and J dropped 5 bases, with 13 bases sitting between them. CDR3 size: 14 residues. Germline V gene data show CDR1 as MNHEY and CDR2 as SVGAGI. The CDR3 is CASRVTDQNEKLFF. The CDR3 DNA sequence: TGTGCCAGCAGGGTAACCGATCAAAATGAAAAACTGTTTTTT.

This clone appeared a single time. This sequence joins TRBV6-4 and TRBJ2-6; D not resolved. Looked up from germline, CDR1 is MRHNA and CDR2 is SNTAGT. The ends were cut back, 7 bases at V and 0 bases at J, with 4 bases in the middle. This CDR3 spans 13 amino acids. The CDR3 protein is CASKLSGANVLTF. In DNA form, the CDR3 reads TGTGCCAGCAAGCTCTCTGGGGCCAACGTCCTGACTTTC.

The chain carries TRBV7-2 and TRBJ2-7; D may be TRBD2 (5 bases). Germline V gives CDR1 SGHTA, CDR2 FQGNSA. V was trimmed by 5 bases and J by 0 bases, leaving 11 bases between them. This CDR3 has 14 residues. Here the CDR3 reads CASSRSVLSYEQYF. The DNA of the CDR3 is TGTGCCAGCAGCCGTAGCGTCCTCTCCTACGAGCAGTACTTC. The full variable domain, its missing parts supplied by reference TRBV7-2 and TRBJ2-7, is GAGVSQSPSNKVTEKGKDVELRCDPISGHTALYWYRQSLGQGLEFLIYFQGNSAPDKSGLPSDRFSAERTGGSVSTLTIQRTQQEDSAVYLCASSRSVLSYEQYFGPGTRLTVT.

This clone is categorized as medium-sized. The chain has TRBV28 and TRBJ1-2; the match to TRBD1 covers 8 bases. Germline V gives CDR1 MDHEN, CDR2 SYDVKM. This CDR3 comprises 13 residues. The V gene end was trimmed by 6 bases and the J gene end by 7 bases; junction bases not matched to a gene: 7. The CDR3 here is CASRPTGVGGYTF. The CDR3 coding sequence is TGTGCCAGCAGACCGACAGGGGTGGGTGGCTACACCTTC.

In its sample, this clone was seen a few times. V is TRBV5-1 and J is TRBJ2-3; TRBD2 agrees at 12 bases. The CDR3 extends over 16 amino acids. The J segment lost 4 bases and the V segment lost 4 bases, leaving 7 bases of the junction unmatched. Germline values: CDR1 SGHRS, CDR2 YFSETQ. The CDR3 region is CASSPGLAGRADTQYF. CDR3 nucleotides: TGCGCCAGCAGCCCCGGACTAGCGGGAAGGGCAGATACGCAGTATTTT.

The chain combines TRBV11-1 with TRBJ1-4; no definite D call. The CDR3 extends over 15 amino acids. In germline, CDR1 is SGHAT, CDR2 FQDESV (reference sequence). V lost 1 base, J lost 0 bases, and 6 bases lay in between. The chain's CDR3 is CASSLDAATNEKLFF. In nucleotides, the CDR3 is TGTGCCAGCAGCTTAGATGCAGCAACTAATGAAAAACTGTTTTTT.

V and J are TRBV11-2 and TRBJ2-3; 7 nucleotides line up with TRBD1. The trim removed 0 bases at V and 7 bases at J, leaving 7 bases unmatched. Germline assignment: CDR1 SGHAT and CDR2 FQNNGV. The CDR3 loop spans 15 amino acids. The CDR3 protein is CASSLDRTGAHTQYF. The CDR3 DNA reads as TGTGCCAGCAGCTTAGATCGGACAGGTGCTCATACGCAGTATTTT.

This clone was detected a few times. The chain uses TRBV6-1 and TRBJ1-5; perhaps TRBD1 as D (6 bases). Germline V gene sequence: CDR1 MNHNS, CDR2 SASEGT. V gave up 6 bases and J gave up 2 bases, with 14 bases separating them. CDR3 length: 15 amino acids. This CDR3 is CASRTPTGRNQPQHF. The CDR3 region has the DNA TGTGCCAGCAGGACCCCGACAGGCCGCAATCAGCCCCAGCATTTT.